This T cell receptor beta chain was recovered during a study of blood T cell repertoires in COVID-19. Study at large: T cells, B-cell-depleted T cells, or PBMCs provided the cDNA or gDNA that served as material.

Authors' analysis steps: Using reference gene primer amplification, nucleated cell counts were estimated. Only in-frame clones appear in the TCRdb table, and some are missing; sequencing was by immunoSEQ multiplex PCR. V, J and clone size reflect that table, while D and trimming were determined from the DNA. The sample lists 83,000 or so clones, roughly four fifths seen once, with 21% in the top ten. CDR3 size: 12 residues. Trimming shortened V by 7 bases and J by 4 bases, and 10 bases separated the two germline ends. Germline loops: CDR1 MNHEY, CDR2 SVGAGI. The genes are TRBV6-5 and TRBJ1-2, with D possibly being TRBD1 (6 bases). The sequence derives from a human donor in a cohort sampled during active COVID-19. The specimen was peripheral blood. CDR3: CASTGTSYGYTF. The CDR3 nucleotides are TGTGCCAGCACCGGGACAAGCTATGGCTACACCTTC.